These T cell receptor beta chains were read from a single sample in a study of technical replicates of blood from a handful of donors. This table comes from immunoSEQ multiplex PCR, and its TCRdb copy is limited to in-frame clones, with some not included. This table has roughly 80,000 clones, roughly 94% appearing once. What was sequenced was T cells isolated from PBMCs. All receptors derive from a human donor in good health. Both conserved end residues are part of each CDR3. The order of the fields is D gene, clone size, J gene, V gene, CDR3 protein, CDR3 DNA. The D gene is left open where the match is weak. The listing skips clone size in some rows; elsewhere it reads once, few, many or a size class.

TRBD2 | NA | TRBJ2-5 | TRBV2 | CASSDRGLAGVGETQYF | TGTGCCAGCAGTGACCGGGGACTAGCGGGAGTAGGGGAGACCCAGTACTTC
TRBD2 | NA | TRBJ2-1 | TRBV11-1 | CASSLDGTSGDEQFF | TGTGCCAGCAGCTTAGATGGGACTAGTGGGGATGAGCAGTTCTTC
TRBD1 | NA | TRBJ1-1 | TRBV12-5 | CASGLANFLVRDSAEAFF | TGTGCTAGTGGTTTGGCGAATTTCCTAGTTAGGGACAGCGCTGAAGCTTTCTTT
NA | NA | TRBJ1-1 | TRBV6-5 | CASSYSFAGGTEAFF | TGTGCCAGCAGTTACTCATTCGCAGGAGGGACTGAAGCTTTCTTT
NA | NA | TRBJ2-3 | TRBV20-1 | CSANTGNTQYF | TGCAGTGCTAATACGGGGAATACGCAGTATTTT
TRBD1 | NA | TRBJ2-2 | TRBV29-1 | CSVGPGQGVNTGELFF | TGCAGCGTTGGACCGGGACAGGGGGTGAACACCGGGGAGCTGTTTTTT
NA | few | TRBJ1-1 | TRBV18 | CASSPDMISTGNTEAFF | TGTGCCAGCTCACCGGACATGATTTCGACAGGAAACACTGAAGCTTTCTTT
NA | few | TRBJ1-1 | TRBV18 | CASSQTQGTAFF | TGTGCCAGCTCCCAAACTCAGGGTACGGCTTTCTTT
NA | NA | TRBJ1-3 | TRBV30 | CAFLYSSGNTIYF | TGTGCCTTTCTTTACAGTTCTGGAAACACCATATATTTT
TRBD2 | NA | TRBJ2-1 | TRBV11-1 | CASSPTSGGYNEQFF | TGTGCCAGCAGCCCCACTAGCGGGGGCTACAATGAGCAGTTCTTC
NA | once | TRBJ2-2 | TRBV11-3 | CASSPTRAGELFF | TGTGCCAGCAGCCCGACTAGAGCCGGGGAGCTGTTTTTT
NA | NA | TRBJ2-7 | TRBV7-9 | CASRGASYEQYF | TGTGCCAGCAGAGGGGCCTCCTACGAGCAGTACTTC
NA | NA | TRBJ2-3 | TRBV29-1 | CSVVPGTATDTQYF | TGCAGCGTTGTGCCCGGGACTGCGACAGATACGCAGTATTTT
TRBD2 | NA | TRBJ2-5 | TRBV10-1 | CASTPEISASGFQETQYF | TGCGCCAGCACCCCTGAGATCTCGGCTAGCGGGTTTCAAGAGACCCAGTACTTC
TRBD2 | once | TRBJ2-3 | TRBV15 | CATSLYIAGGGDTQYF | TGTGCCACCAGCTTATACATAGCGGGAGGGGGAGATACGCAGTATTTT
NA | NA | TRBJ2-7 | TRBV9 | CASSVEAGSEEQYF | TGTGCCAGCAGCGTAGAGGCAGGTTCTGAGGAGCAGTACTTC
NA | NA | TRBJ2-3 | TRBV11-2 | CASSLGAPRNTDTQYF | TGTGCCAGCAGCTTAGGTGCGCCAAGAAACACAGATACGCAGTATTTT
TRBD1 | NA | TRBJ2-7 | TRBV30 | CAYGGQGVDEQYF | TGTGCCTACGGGGGACAGGGGGTAGACGAGCAGTACTTC
TRBD1 | NA | TRBJ1-2 | TRBV7-9 | CASSLGTGDGYTF | TGTGCCAGCAGCTTAGGGACAGGGGATGGCTACACCTTC
TRBD1 | NA | TRBJ2-7 | TRBV11-2 | CASSEIRGTYEQYF | TGTGCCAGCAGCGAAATCAGGGGGACCTACGAGCAGTACTTC
TRBD2 | NA | TRBJ2-1 | TRBV11-2 | CASSAGTSGYNEQFF | TGTGCCAGCAGCGCCGGGACTAGCGGCTACAATGAGCAGTTCTTC
TRBD2 | NA | TRBJ2-3 | TRBV7-2 | CASSGFSGLSTDTQYF | TGTGCCAGCAGCGGATTTAGCGGGCTTAGCACAGATACGCAGTATTTT
TRBD2 | NA | TRBJ2-1 | TRBV27 | CASSPGTSGYNEQFF | TGTGCCAGCAGTCCCGGGACTAGCGGCTACAATGAGCAGTTCTTC
TRBD2 | NA | TRBJ2-7 | TRBV5-6 | CASSFGLAGLSSYEQYF | TGTGCCAGCAGCTTCGGACTAGCGGGCTTAAGCTCCTACGAGCAGTACTTC
TRBD1 | NA | TRBJ2-2 | TRBV15 | CATSSGTGYTGELFF | TGTGCCACCAGCAGTGGGACAGGGTACACCGGGGAGCTGTTTTTT
NA | NA | TRBJ2-1 | TRBV28 | CASSKRGGYNEQFF | TGTGCCAGCAGTAAGCGCGGAGGGTACAATGAGCAGTTCTTC
TRBD2 | NA | TRBJ2-5 | TRBV9 | CASSVVGREGRETQYF | TGTGCCAGCAGCGTAGTGGGGCGGGAGGGCCGAGAGACCCAGTACTTC
TRBD1 | NA | TRBJ2-7 | TRBV7-9 | CASSRQGYEQYF | TGTGCCAGCAGCAGACAGGGGTACGAGCAGTACTTC
TRBD1 | NA | TRBJ1-1 | TRBV7-2 | CASSLTGQDMNTEAFF | TGTGCCAGCAGCCTCACGGGACAGGACATGAACACTGAAGCTTTCTTT
TRBD1 | NA | TRBJ2-5 | TRBV4-3 | CASSQNHRGETQYF | TGCGCCAGCAGCCAGAACCACAGGGGGGAGACCCAGTACTTC
NA | NA | TRBJ2-3 | TRBV19 | CASIPRGSPSTDTQYF | TGTGCCAGTATACCTAGAGGCAGCCCTAGCACAGATACGCAGTATTTT
NA | NA | TRBJ2-7 | TRBV28 | CASPPRDRELAGPYEQYF | TGTGCCAGTCCCCCTCGGGACAGGGAACTAGCGGGACCCTACGAGCAGTACTTC
NA | NA | TRBJ2-7 | TRBV7-9 | CAKRALAGNSYEQYF | TGTGCCAAGAGGGCTTTGGCGGGGAACTCCTACGAGCAGTACTTC
NA | NA | TRBJ1-2 | TRBV28 | CASSLGTITNYGYTF | TGTGCCAGCAGTTTGGGGACAATTACTAACTATGGCTACACCTTC
NA | NA | TRBJ2-2 | TRBV19 | CASSTPGTNTGELFF | TGTGCCAGTAGTACCCCGGGAACGAACACCGGGGAGCTGTTTTTT
NA | NA | TRBJ2-5 | TRBV6-1 | CASSETRRETQYF | TGTGCCAGCAGTGAGACTAGACGGGAGACCCAGTACTTC
TRBD1 | NA | TRBJ2-7 | TRBV7-7 | CASSPGTGVSYEQYF | TGTGCTAGCAGCCCCGGGACAGGGGTTTCCTACGAGCAGTACTTC
NA | NA | TRBJ2-7 | TRBV7-3 | CASSLIPGYAYEQYF | TGTGCCAGCAGCTTAATACCAGGGTACGCGTACGAGCAGTACTTC
NA | NA | TRBJ1-4 | TRBV5-1 | CASSSVQGLTNEKLFF | TGCGCCAGCAGCTCGGTGCAGGGTTTAACTAATGAAAAACTGTTTTTT
NA | NA | TRBJ1-3 | TRBV21-1 | CASSKPRGPSSGNTIYF | TGTGCCAGCAGCAAGCCCAGGGGACCGTCCTCTGGAAACACCATATATTTT
NA | NA | TRBJ1-4 | TRBV6-6 | CAFHRDIKIKDEKLFF | TGTGCCTTCCACAGGGACATTAAGATTAAGGATGAAAAACTGTTTTTT
NA | NA | TRBJ1-4 | TRBV4-1 | CASSRFAGASVTNEKLFF | TGCGCCAGCAGCCGTTTCGCAGGGGCATCTGTGACTAATGAAAAACTGTTTTTT
NA | NA | TRBJ1-2 | TRBV6-5 | CASRPQANYGYTF | TGTGCCAGCAGACCACAAGCTAACTATGGCTACACCTTC
NA | NA | TRBJ2-1 | TRBV14 | CASSPVPRGEQFF | TGTGCCAGCAGCCCAGTACCCAGGGGTGAGCAGTTCTTC
TRBD2 | NA | TRBJ2-3 | TRBV11-3 | CASSRSGMGTDTQYF | TGTGCCAGCAGCCGTAGCGGGATGGGCACAGATACGCAGTATTTT
TRBD2 | NA | TRBJ2-4 | TRBV28 | CASSLFRLAGSIQYF | TGTGCCAGCAGTTTATTTAGACTAGCGGGAAGCATTCAGTACTTC
TRBD1 | NA | TRBJ1-1 | TRBV19 | CASSIFKGQGLANTEAFF | TGTGCCAGTAGTATATTTAAAGGACAGGGGTTGGCGAACACTGAAGCTTTCTTT
NA | once | TRBJ2-3 | TRBV7-9 | CASSSSGYTQYF | TGTGCCAGCAGCTCAAGCGGGTATACGCAGTATTTT
TRBD1 | NA | TRBJ1-4 | TRBV2 | CASSRTGGEKLFF | TGTGCCAGCAGTAGGACAGGGGGTGAAAAACTGTTTTTT
NA | NA | TRBJ1-5 | TRBV27 | CASSLGGRFDQPQHF | TGTGCCAGCAGTTTAGGAGGGAGGTTCGATCAGCCCCAGCATTTT
TRBD2 | NA | TRBJ2-7 | TRBV19 | CASSITSGSYEQYF | TGTGCCAGTAGTATTACTAGCGGTTCCTACGAGCAGTACTTC
TRBD1 | NA | TRBJ2-7 | TRBV30 | CAWSGTGSIYEQYF | TGTGCCTGGAGTGGGACAGGTAGTATCTACGAGCAGTACTTC
TRBD2 | NA | TRBJ2-1 | TRBV6-4 | CASSFLAGGFGEQFF | TGTGCCAGCAGTTTCCTAGCGGGAGGGTTCGGTGAGCAGTTCTTC
NA | NA | TRBJ1-4 | TRBV5-4 | CASSLEARGKVMKKLFF | TGTGCCAGCAGCTTGGAGGCGCGGGGGAAGGTAATGAAAAAACTGTTTTTT
NA | NA | TRBJ2-6 | TRBV27 | CASSSYPAGANVLTF | TGTGCCAGCAGTTCGTACCCAGCTGGGGCCAACGTCCTGACTTTC
TRBD1 | NA | TRBJ2-2 | TRBV13 | CASSSREGQGIPGELFF | TGTGCCAGCAGCTCAAGAGAGGGACAGGGAATACCCGGGGAGCTGTTTTTT